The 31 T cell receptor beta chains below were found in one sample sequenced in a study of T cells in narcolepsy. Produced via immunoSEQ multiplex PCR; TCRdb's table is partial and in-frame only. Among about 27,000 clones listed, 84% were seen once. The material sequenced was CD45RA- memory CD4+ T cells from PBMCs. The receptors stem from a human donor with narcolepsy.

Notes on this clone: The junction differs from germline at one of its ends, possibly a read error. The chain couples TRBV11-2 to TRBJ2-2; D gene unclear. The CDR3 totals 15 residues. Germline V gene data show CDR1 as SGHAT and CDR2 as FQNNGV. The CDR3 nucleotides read TGTGCCAGCAGCTTAGTCCCTACGAATACCGGGGAGCTGTTTTTT. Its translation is CASSLVPTNTGELFF. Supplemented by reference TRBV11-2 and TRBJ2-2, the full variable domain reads EAGVAQSPRYKIIEKRQSVAFWCNPISGHATLYWYQQILGQGPKLLIQFQNNGVVDDSQLPKDRFSAERLKGVDSTLKIQPAKLEDSAVYLCASSLVPTNTGELFFGEGSRLTVL.

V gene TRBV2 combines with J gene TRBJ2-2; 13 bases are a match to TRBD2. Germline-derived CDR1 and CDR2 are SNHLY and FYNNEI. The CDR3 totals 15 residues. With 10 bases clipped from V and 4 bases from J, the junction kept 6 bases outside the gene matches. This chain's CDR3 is CAKLAGGPGTGELFF. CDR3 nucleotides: TGTGCCAAACTAGCGGGAGGGCCGGGCACCGGGGAGCTGTTTTTT.

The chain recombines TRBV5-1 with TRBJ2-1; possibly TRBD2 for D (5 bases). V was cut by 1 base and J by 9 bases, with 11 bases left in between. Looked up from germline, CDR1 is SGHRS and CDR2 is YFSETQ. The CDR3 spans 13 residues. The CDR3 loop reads CASSLPPAGEQFF. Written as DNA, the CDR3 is TGCGCCAGCAGCTTGCCCCCCGCGGGTGAGCAGTTCTTC.

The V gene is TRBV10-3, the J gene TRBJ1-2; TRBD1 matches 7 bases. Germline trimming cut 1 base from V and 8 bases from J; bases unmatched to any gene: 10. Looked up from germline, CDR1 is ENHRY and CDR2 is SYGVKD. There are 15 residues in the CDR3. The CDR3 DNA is TGTGCCATCAGTGAGTGGGACAGCAGTTTAAGGGGCTACACCTTC. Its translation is CAISEWDSSLRGYTF.

As DNA, the CDR3 is TGTGCCAGCAGCCCCCTGGAGCGGAAAAACATTCAGTACTTC. Amino acid sequence: CASSPLERKNIQYF. The gene calls are TRBV5-6 and TRBJ2-4, with D possibly matching TRBD2 (5 bases). The germline V gene encodes CDR1 SGHDT and CDR2 YYEEEE. V lost 4 bases to trimming and J lost 4 bases, with 12 bases between them. The CDR3 runs to 14 residues. The full variable domain, its missing parts supplied by reference TRBV5-6 and TRBJ2-4, is DAGVTQSPTHLIKTRGQQVTLRCSPKSGHDTVSWYQQALGQGPQFIFQYYEEEERQRGNFPDRFSGHQFPNYSSELNVNALLLGDSALYLCASSPLERKNIQYFGAGTRLSVL.

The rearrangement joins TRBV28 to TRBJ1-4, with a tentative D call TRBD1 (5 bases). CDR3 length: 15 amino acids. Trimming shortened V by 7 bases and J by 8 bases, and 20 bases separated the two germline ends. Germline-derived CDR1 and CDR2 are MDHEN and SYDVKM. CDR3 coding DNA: TGTGCCAGCACCTCCGCTGGGACTGAATGGGAAAAACTGTTTTTT. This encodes CASTSAGTEWEKLFF. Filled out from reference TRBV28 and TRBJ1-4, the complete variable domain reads DVKVTQSSRYLVKRTGEKVFLECVQDMDHENMFWYRQDPGLGLRLIYFSYDVKMKEKGDIPEGYSVSREKKERFSLILESASTNQTSMYLCASTSAGTEWEKLFFGSGTQLSVL.

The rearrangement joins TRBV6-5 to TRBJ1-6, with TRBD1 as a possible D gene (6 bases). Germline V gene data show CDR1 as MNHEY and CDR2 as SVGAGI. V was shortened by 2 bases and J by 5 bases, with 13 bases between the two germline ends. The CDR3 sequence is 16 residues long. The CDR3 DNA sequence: TGTGCCAGCAGTTACACGTCAGGGGTAAATAATTCACCCCTCCACTTT. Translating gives CASSYTSGVNNSPLHF.

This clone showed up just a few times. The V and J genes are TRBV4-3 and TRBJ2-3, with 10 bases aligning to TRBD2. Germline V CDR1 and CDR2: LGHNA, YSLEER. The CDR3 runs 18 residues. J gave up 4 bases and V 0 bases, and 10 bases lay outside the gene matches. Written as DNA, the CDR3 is TGCGCCAGCAGCCAAGATCGTCGGATCGGACTAGCGGCAGATACGCAGTATTTT. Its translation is CASSQDRRIGLAADTQYF.

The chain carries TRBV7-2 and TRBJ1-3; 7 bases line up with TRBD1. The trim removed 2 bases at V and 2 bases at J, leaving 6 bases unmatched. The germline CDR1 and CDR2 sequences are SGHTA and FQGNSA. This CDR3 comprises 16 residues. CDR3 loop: CASSLPPTGTGNTIYF. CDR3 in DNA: TGTGCCAGCAGCTTACCTCCGACAGGGACTGGAAACACCATATATTTT. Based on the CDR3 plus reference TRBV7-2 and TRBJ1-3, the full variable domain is GAGVSQSPSNKVTEKGKDVELRCDPISGHTALYWYRQSLGQGLEFLIYFQGNSAPDKSGLPSDRFSAERTGGSVSTLTIQRTQQEDSAVYLCASSLPPTGTGNTIYFGEGSWLTVV.

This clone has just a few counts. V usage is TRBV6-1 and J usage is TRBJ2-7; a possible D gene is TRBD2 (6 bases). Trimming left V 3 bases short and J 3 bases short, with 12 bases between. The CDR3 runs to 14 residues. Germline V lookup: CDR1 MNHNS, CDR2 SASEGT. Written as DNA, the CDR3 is TGTGCCAGCAGTGAGGGGGGAGCGATCTACGAGCAGTACTTC. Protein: CASSEGGAIYEQYF.

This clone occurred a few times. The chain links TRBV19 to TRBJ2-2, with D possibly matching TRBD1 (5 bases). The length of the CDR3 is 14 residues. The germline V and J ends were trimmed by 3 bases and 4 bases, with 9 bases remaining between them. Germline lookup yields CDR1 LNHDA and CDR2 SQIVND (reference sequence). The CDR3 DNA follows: TGTGCCAGTAGTATTAGGGGTGGCACCGGGGAGCTGTTTTTT. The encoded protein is CASSIRGGTGELFF.

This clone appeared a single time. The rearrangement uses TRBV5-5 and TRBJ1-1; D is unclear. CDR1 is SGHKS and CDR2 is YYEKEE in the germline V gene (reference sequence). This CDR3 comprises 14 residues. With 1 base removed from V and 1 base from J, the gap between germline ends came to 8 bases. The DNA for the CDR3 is TGTGCCAGCAGCTTGAATTCAGCGAACACTGAAGCTTTCTTT. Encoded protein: CASSLNSANTEAFF. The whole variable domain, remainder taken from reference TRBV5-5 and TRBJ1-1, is DAGVTQSPTHLIKTRGQQVTLRCSPISGHKSVSWYQQVLGQGPQFIFQYYEKEERGRGNFPDRFSARQFPNYSSELNVNALLLGDSALYLCASSLNSANTEAFFGQGTRLTVV.

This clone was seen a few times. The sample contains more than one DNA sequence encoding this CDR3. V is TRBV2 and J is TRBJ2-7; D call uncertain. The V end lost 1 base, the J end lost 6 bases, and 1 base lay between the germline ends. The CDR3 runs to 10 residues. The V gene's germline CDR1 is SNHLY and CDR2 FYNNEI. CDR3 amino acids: CASSEGEQYF. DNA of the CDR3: TGTGCCAGCAGTGAAGGCGAGCAGTACTTC. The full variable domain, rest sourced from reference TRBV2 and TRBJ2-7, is EPEVTQTPSHQVTQMGQEVILRCVPISNHLYFYWYRQILGQKVEFLVSFYNNEISEKSEIFDDQFSVERPDGSNFTLKIRSTKLEDSAMYFCASSEGEQYFGPGTRLTVT.

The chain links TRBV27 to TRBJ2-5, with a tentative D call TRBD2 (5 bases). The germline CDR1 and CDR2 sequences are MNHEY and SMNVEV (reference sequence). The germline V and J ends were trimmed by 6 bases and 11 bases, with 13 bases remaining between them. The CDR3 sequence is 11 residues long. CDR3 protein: CASRWYGEQYF. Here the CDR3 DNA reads TGTGCCAGCAGGTGGTACGGGGAGCAGTACTTC.

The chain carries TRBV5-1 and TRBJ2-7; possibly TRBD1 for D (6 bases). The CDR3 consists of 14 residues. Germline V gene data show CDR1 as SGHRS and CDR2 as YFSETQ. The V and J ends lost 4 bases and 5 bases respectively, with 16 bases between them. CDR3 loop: CASSPGQWKDEQYF. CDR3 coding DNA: TGCGCCAGCAGCCCTGGACAGTGGAAAGACGAGCAGTACTTC.

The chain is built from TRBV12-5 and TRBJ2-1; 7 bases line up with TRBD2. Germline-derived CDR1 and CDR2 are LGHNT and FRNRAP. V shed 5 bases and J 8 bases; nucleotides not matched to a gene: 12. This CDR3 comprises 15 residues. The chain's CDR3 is CASGTGDYTFDEQFF. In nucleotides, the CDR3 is TGTGCTAGTGGTACGGGGGACTACACGTTCGATGAGCAGTTCTTC.

CDR3 DNA sequence: TGTGCCAGCGTCTCCAGGAATGAGCAGTTCTTC. It codes for CASVSRNEQFF. The V call is TRBV2, the J call TRBJ2-1, with unresolved D. The germline gives CDR1 SNHLY, CDR2 FYNNEI. This CDR3 region has 11 residues. The V end lost 8 bases, the J end lost 7 bases, and 9 bases lay between the germline ends. The complete variable domain, with remaining parts taken from reference TRBV2 and TRBJ2-1, reads EPEVTQTPSHQVTQMGQEVILRCVPISNHLYFYWYRQILGQKVEFLVSFYNNEISEKSEIFDDQFSVERPDGSNFTLKIRSTKLEDSAMYFCASVSRNEQFFGPGTRLTVL.

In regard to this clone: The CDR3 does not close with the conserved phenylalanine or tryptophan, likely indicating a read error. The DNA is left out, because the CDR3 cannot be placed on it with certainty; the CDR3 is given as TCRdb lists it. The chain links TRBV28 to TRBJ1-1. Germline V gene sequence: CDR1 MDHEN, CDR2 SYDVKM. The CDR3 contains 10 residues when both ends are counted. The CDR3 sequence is CASSLRGDRA.

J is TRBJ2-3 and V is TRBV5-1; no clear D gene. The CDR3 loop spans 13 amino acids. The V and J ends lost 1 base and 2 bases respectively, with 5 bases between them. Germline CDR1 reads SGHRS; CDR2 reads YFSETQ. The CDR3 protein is CASSLYPTDTQYF. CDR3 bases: TGCGCCAGCAGCTTGTATCCCACAGATACGCAGTATTTT.

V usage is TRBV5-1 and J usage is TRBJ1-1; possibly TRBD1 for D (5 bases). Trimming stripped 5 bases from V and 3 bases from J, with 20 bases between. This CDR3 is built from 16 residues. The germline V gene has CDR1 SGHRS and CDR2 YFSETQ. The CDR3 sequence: CASRGGRGSRDTEAFF. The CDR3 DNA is TGCGCCAGCAGGGGAGGTCGGGGGAGCAGGGACACTGAAGCTTTCTTT.

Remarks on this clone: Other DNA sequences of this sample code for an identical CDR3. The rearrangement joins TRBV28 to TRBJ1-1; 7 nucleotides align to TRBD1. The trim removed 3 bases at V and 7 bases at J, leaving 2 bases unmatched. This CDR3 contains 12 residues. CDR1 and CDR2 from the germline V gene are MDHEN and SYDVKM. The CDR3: CASSLRQGEAFF. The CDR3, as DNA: TGTGCCAGCAGTTTGAGACAGGGTGAAGCTTTCTTT.

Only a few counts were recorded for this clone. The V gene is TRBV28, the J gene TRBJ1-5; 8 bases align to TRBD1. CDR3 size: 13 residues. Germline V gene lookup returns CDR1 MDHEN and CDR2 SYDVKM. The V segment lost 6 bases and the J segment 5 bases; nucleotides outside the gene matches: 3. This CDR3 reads CASRKQGDQPQHF. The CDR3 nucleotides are TGTGCCAGCAGGAAACAGGGGGATCAGCCCCAGCATTTT.

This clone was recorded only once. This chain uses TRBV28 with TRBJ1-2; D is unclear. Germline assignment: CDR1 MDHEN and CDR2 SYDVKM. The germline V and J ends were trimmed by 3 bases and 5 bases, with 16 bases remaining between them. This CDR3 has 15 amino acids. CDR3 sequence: CASSFGRVGLYGYTF. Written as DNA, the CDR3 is TGTGCCAGCAGTTTCGGGAGAGTGGGATTGTATGGCTACACCTTC.

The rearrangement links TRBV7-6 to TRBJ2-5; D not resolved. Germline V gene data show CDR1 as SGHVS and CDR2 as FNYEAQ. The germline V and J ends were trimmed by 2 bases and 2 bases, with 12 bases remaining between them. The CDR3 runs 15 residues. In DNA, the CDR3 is TGTGCCAGCAGCTTACAGACAACGTTTCAAGAGACCCAGTACTTC. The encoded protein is CASSLQTTFQETQYF.

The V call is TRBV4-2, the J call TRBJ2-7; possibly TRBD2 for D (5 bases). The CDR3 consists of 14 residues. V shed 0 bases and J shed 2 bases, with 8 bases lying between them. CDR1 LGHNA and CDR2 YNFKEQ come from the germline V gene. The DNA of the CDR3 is TGTGCCAGCAGCCAAGATGCGGGTCCCTACGAGCAGTACTTC. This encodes CASSQDAGPYEQYF.

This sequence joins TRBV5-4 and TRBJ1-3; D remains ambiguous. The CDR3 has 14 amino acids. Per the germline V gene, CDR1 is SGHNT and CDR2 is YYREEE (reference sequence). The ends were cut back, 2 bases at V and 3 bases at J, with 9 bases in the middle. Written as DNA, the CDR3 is TGTGCCAGCAGCTTAACCGGGGATGGAAACACCATATATTTT. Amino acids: CASSLTGDGNTIYF.

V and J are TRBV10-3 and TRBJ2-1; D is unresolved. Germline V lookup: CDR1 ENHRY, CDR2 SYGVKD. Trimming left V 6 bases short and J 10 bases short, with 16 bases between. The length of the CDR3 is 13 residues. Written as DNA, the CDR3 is TGTGCCATCAGCCCCGCACCACAATACGAGCAGTTCTTC. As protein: CAISPAPQYEQFF.

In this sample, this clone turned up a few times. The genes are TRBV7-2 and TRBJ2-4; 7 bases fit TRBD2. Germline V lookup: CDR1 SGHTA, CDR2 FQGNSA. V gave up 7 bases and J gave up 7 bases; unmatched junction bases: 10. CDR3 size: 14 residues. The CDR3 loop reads CASTETSNKNIQYF. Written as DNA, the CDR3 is TGTGCCAGCACCGAGACTAGCAATAAGAACATTCAGTACTTC.

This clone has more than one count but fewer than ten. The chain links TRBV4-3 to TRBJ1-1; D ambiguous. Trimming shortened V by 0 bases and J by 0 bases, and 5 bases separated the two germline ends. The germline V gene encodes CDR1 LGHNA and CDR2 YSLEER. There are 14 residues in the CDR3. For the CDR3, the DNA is TGCGCCAGCAGCCAAGATACAGTGAACACTGAAGCTTTCTTT. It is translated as CASSQDTVNTEAFF.

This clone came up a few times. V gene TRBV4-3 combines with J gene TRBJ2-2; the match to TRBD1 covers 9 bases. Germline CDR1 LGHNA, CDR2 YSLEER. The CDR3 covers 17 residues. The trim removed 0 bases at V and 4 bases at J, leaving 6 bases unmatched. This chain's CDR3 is CASSQDPGTGSTGELFF. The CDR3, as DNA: TGCGCCAGCAGCCAAGATCCCGGGACAGGGAGCACCGGGGAGCTGTTTTTT.

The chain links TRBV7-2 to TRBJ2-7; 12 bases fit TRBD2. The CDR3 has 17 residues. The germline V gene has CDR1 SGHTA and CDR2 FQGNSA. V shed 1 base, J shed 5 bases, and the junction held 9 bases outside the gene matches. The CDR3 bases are TGTGCCAGCAGCTTAGTACGGCTAGCGGGAGGGTCGAACGAGCAGTACTTC. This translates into CASSLVRLAGGSNEQYF.